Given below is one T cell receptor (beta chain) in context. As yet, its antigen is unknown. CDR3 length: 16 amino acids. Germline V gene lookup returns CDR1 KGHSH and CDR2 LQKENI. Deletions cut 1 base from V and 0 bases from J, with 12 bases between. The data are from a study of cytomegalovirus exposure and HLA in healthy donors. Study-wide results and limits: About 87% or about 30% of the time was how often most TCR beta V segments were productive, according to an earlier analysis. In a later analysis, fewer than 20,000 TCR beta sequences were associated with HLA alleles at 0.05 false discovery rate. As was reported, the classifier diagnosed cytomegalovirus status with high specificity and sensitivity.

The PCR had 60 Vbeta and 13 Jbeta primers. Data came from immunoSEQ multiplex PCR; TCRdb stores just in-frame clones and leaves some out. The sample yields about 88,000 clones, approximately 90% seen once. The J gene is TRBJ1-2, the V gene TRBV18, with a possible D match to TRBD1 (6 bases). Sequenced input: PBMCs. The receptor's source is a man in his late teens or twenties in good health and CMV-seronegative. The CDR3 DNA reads TGTGCCAGCTCACCACTGCGGGGGCCAGCTAACTATGGCTACACCTTC. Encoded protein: CASSPLRGPANYGYTF.